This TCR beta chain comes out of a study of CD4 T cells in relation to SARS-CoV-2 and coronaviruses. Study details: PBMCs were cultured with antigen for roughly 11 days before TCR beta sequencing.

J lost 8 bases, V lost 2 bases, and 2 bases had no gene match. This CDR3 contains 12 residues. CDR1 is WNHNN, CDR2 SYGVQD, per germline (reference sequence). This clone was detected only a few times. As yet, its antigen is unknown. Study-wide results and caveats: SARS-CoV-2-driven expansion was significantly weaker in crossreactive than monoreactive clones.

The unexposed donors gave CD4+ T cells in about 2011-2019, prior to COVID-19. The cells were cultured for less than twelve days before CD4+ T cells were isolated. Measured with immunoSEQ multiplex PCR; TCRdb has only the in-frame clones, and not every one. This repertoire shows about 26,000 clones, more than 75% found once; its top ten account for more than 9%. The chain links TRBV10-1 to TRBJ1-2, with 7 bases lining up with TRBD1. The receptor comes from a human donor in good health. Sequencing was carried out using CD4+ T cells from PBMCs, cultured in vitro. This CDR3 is CASSERGRGYTF. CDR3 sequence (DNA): TGCGCCAGCAGTGAGAGGGGGCGAGGCTACACCTTC.